Below are 30 T cell receptor beta chains sequenced from a single sample in a study of shared clonotypes between healthy human individuals. Assay: immunoSEQ multiplex PCR; the TCRdb copy retains only in-frame clones and omits some. Of over a million clones in the sample, roughly 96% are singletons; the top ten hold over 1%. The sequencing input was naive CD4+ T cells sorted from blood. Noted subset: CD45RA+ positively selected. The source is a young man in good health.

This rearrangement joins TRBV14 to TRBJ2-1; no clear D. In germline, CDR1 is SGHDN, CDR2 FVKESK. V lost 4 bases to trimming and J lost 6 bases, with 10 bases between them. The CDR3 contains 13 residues. The CDR3: CASSLMTGNEQFF. The CDR3 DNA sequence: TGTGCCAGCAGCCTTATGACCGGCAATGAGCAGTTCTTC.

This chain links TRBV20-1 with TRBJ1-1; D is undetermined. Germline V gene sequence: CDR1 DFQATT, CDR2 SNEGSKA (reference sequence). V was shortened by 4 bases and J by 2 bases, with 5 bases between the two germline ends. The CDR3 has 11 residues. CDR3 coding DNA: TGCAGTGCTACGAAAAACACTGAAGCTTTCTTT. Encoded protein: CSATKNTEAFF.

This chain connects TRBV5-1 to TRBJ2-3; 9 bases map to TRBD2. Unmatched junction bases numbered 8, after V lost 0 bases and J lost 0 bases. The CDR3 consists of 18 residues. The germline V gene has CDR1 SGHRS and CDR2 YFSETQ. CDR3 sequence: CASSLVLAGTTSTDTQYF. CDR3 DNA sequence: TGCGCCAGCAGCTTGGTGCTAGCGGGAACCACTAGCACAGATACGCAGTATTTT.

The chain joins TRBV5-6 to TRBJ2-3, with 16 positions matching TRBD2. The CDR3 spans 18 residues. V dropped 2 bases and J dropped 8; count of bases not matched to a gene: 11. Germline V gene sequence: CDR1 SGHDT, CDR2 YYEEEE. CDR3 amino acids: CASSFGTSGRAALGTQYF. DNA of the CDR3: TGTGCCAGCAGCTTCGGGACTAGCGGGAGGGCCGCGCTGGGTACGCAGTATTTT.

The sample holds one count of this clone. The chain combines TRBV29-1 with TRBJ2-7, with 10 bases matching TRBD2. V was pared by 1 base and J by 3 bases, with 6 bases of the junction left unmatched. This CDR3 comprises 15 residues. Germline V CDR1 and CDR2: SQVTM, ANQGSEA. The CDR3, as DNA: TGCAGCGTTGAAGGGGCTAGCGGGAGTGTCTACGAGCAGTACTTC. Amino acids: CSVEGASGSVYEQYF.

J is TRBJ1-5 and V is TRBV6-5; the D gene is possibly TRBD1 (6 bases). This CDR3 spans 14 amino acids. CDR1 MNHEY and CDR2 SVGAGI come from the germline V gene. The ends were cut back, 6 bases at V and 4 bases at J, with 13 bases in the middle. The CDR3 protein is CASRTGRGNQPQHF. The CDR3 DNA follows: TGTGCCAGCAGAACAGGGAGAGGAAATCAGCCCCAGCATTTT.

The rearrangement joins TRBV7-2 to TRBJ2-3; D is possibly TRBD2 (6 bases). This CDR3 has 15 residues. Germline loops: CDR1 SGHTA, CDR2 FQGNSA. The V and J ends lost 2 bases and 1 base respectively, with 10 bases between them. This CDR3 reads CASSLRPGGTDTQYF. The CDR3 DNA reads TGTGCCAGCAGCTTAAGGCCGGGGGGCACAGATACGCAGTATTTT. The full variable domain, its missing parts supplied by reference TRBV7-2 and TRBJ2-3, is GAGVSQSPSNKVTEKGKDVELRCDPISGHTALYWYRQSLGQGLEFLIYFQGNSAPDKSGLPSDRFSAERTGGSVSTLTIQRTQQEDSAVYLCASSLRPGGTDTQYFGPGTRLTVL.

The V call is TRBV6-5, the J call TRBJ1-1; no firm D call. The CDR3 totals 16 residues. V shed 1 base and J shed 0 bases, with 12 bases lying between them. CDR1 MNHEY and CDR2 SVGAGI come from the germline V gene. CDR3 loop: CASSYFSRTVNTEAFF. CDR3 sequence (DNA): TGTGCCAGCAGTTACTTTTCGCGGACCGTGAACACTGAAGCTTTCTTT.

The J gene is TRBJ2-3, the V gene TRBV6-4; D gene uncertain. V lost 2 bases to trimming and J lost 3 bases, with 6 bases between them. Germline V gives CDR1 MRHNA, CDR2 SNTAGT. The CDR3 has 13 amino acids. Written as DNA, the CDR3 is TGTGCCAGCAGTGACATTCGGACAGATACGCAGTATTTT. Protein: CASSDIRTDTQYF.

V is TRBV30 and J is TRBJ1-1; TRBD1 might be the D (5 bases). The V gene's germline CDR1 is GTSNPN and CDR2 SVGIG (reference sequence). The CDR3 is 13 residues long. V lost 2 bases to trimming and J lost 5 bases, with 12 bases between them. The CDR3 spells CAWSLGEGTEAFF. The DNA of the CDR3 is TGTGCCTGGAGTCTGGGAGAGGGGACTGAAGCTTTCTTT.

The chain combines TRBV27 with TRBJ2-7, with 13 nucleotides matching TRBD2. The CDR3 runs 15 residues. V trimming: 5 bases; J trimming: 2 bases; junction bases outside the gene matches: 3. Germline V gene data show CDR1 as MNHEY and CDR2 as SMNVEV (reference sequence). CDR3 nucleotides: TGTGCCAGCAGTAGAGGACTAGCGGGAGCCTACGAGCAGTACTTC. Translated, it gives CASSRGLAGAYEQYF.

The chain employs TRBV10-3 and TRBJ1-1; D gene ambiguous. This CDR3 spans 16 amino acids. The V and J ends lost 3 bases and 6 bases respectively, with 20 bases between them. Germline loops: CDR1 ENHRY, CDR2 SYGVKD. CDR3 nucleotide sequence: TGTGCCATCAGTGATTCTGACCGGACCGGACTCTCTGAAGCTTTCTTT. Translating it yields CAISDSDRTGLSEAFF.

This clone was seen only once. V gene TRBV5-1 combines with J gene TRBJ2-2, with TRBD1 as a possible D gene (6 bases). Trimming pared 0 bases from V and 5 bases from J, leaving 17 bases between. Germline CDR1 reads SGHRS; CDR2 reads YFSETQ. The CDR3 extends over 17 amino acids. The CDR3 DNA reads TGCGCCAGCAGCTTGGGCAGGGGACGGATTGTTACCGGGGAGCTGTTTTTT. It codes for CASSLGRGRIVTGELFF.

The rearrangement uses TRBV7-6 and TRBJ1-4; D gene uncertain. This CDR3 has 13 amino acids. The ends were cut back, 2 bases at V and 2 bases at J, with 3 bases in the middle. The germline CDR1 and CDR2 sequences are SGHVS and FNYEAQ. The chain's CDR3 is CASSLSTNEKLFF. In DNA, the CDR3 is TGTGCCAGCAGCTTATCGACTAATGAAAAACTGTTTTTT. The variable domain in full, with the rest retrieved from reference TRBV7-6 and TRBJ1-4, is GAGVSQSPRYKVTKRGQDVALRCDPISGHVSLYWYRQALGQGPEFLTYFNYEAQQDKSGLPNDRFSAERPEGSISTLTIQRTEQRDSAMYRCASSLSTNEKLFFGSGTQLSVL.

The J gene is TRBJ1-5, the V gene TRBV19; D gene uncertain. The CDR3 loop spans 17 amino acids. Germline CDR1 LNHDA, CDR2 SQIVND (reference sequence). Trimming stripped 4 bases from V and 0 bases from J, with 16 bases between. The CDR3 spells CASSKTPGRNSNQPQHF. The CDR3, as DNA: TGTGCCAGTAGTAAAACGCCCGGACGGAATAGCAATCAGCCCCAGCATTTT. Variable domain in full (rest from reference TRBV19 and TRBJ1-5): DGGITQSPKYLFRKEGQNVTLSCEQNLNHDAMYWYRQDPGQGLRLIYYSQIVNDFQKGDIAEGYSVSREKKESFPLTVTSAQKNPTAFYLCASSKTPGRNSNQPQHFGDGTRLSIL.

The genes are TRBV11-2 and TRBJ2-2; no reliable D call. The CDR3 is made up of 15 amino acids. Germline CDR1 is SGHAT and CDR2 is FQNNGV. The germline V and J ends were trimmed by 1 base and 1 base, with 7 bases remaining between them. CDR3 sequence (DNA): TGTGCCAGCAGCTTAGGGGTCTTGAACACCGGGGAGCTGTTTTTT. Translated: CASSLGVLNTGELFF.

CDR3 sequence (DNA): TGTGCCAGCAGTTTATCGCAGGGGTTAATAGCTTTCTTT. This translates into CASSLSQGLIAFF. This sequence joins TRBV27 and TRBJ1-1; D perhaps matches TRBD1 (6 bases). Trimming removed 0 bases from V and 10 bases from J, with 12 bases in between. This CDR3 has 13 amino acids. Germline lookup yields CDR1 MNHEY and CDR2 SMNVEV (reference sequence).

As to this clone: The sample holds other DNA sequences that translate to the same CDR3. For the CDR3, the DNA is TGTGCCAGCAGTTATCCCTTGGAGACCCAGTACTTC. This sequence encodes CASSYPLETQYF. The chain combines TRBV6-5 with TRBJ2-5; no definite D call. CDR1 is MNHEY, CDR2 SVGAGI, per germline. V lost 3 bases, J lost 5 bases, and 7 bases lay in between. The CDR3 runs to 12 residues.

The chain joins TRBV5-8 to TRBJ1-1; no definite D call. V was trimmed by 5 bases and J by 0 bases, leaving 11 bases between them. Germline lookup yields CDR1 SGHTS and CDR2 YDEGEE. The CDR3 is made up of 14 amino acids. CDR3 DNA sequence: TGTGCCAGCAGACCACAGAGTATGAACACTGAAGCTTTCTTT. This gives the protein CASRPQSMNTEAFF.

This clone came up once. The chain couples TRBV5-1 to TRBJ1-1; unclear D gene. V lost 0 bases and J lost 7, with 10 bases in between. The CDR3 sequence is 13 residues long. Looked up from germline, CDR1 is SGHRS and CDR2 is YFSETQ. The CDR3 region has the DNA TGCGCCAGCAGCTTGGGGACCATGGGTGAAGCTTTCTTT. As protein: CASSLGTMGEAFF.

The rearrangement joins TRBV6-4 to TRBJ2-3, with 8 nucleotides matching TRBD2. Germline CDR1 and CDR2: MRHNA and SNTAGT. V lost 4 bases, J lost 2 bases, and 8 bases stayed unmatched. The CDR3 covers 16 residues. The CDR3 protein is CASSVDLAGTTDTQYF. CDR3 DNA: TGTGCCAGCAGTGTCGACCTAGCGGGTACCACAGATACGCAGTATTTT.

The J gene is TRBJ1-2, the V gene TRBV7-6, with 7 positions matching TRBD1. J gave up 8 bases and V 1 base, and 7 bases lay outside the gene matches. The germline V gene encodes CDR1 SGHVS and CDR2 FNYEAQ. CDR3 size: 14 residues. The CDR3 region is CASSLEGRGYGYTF. The CDR3 DNA follows: TGTGCCAGCAGCTTAGAGGGCAGGGGGTACGGCTACACCTTC.

The chain joins TRBV2 to TRBJ2-3, with 9 positions matching TRBD1. CDR1 is SNHLY and CDR2 is FYNNEI in the germline V gene. Germline trimming cut 7 bases from V and 5 bases from J; bases unmatched to any gene: 10. This CDR3 has 15 residues. CDR3 bases: TGTGCCAGCACCGGAGGGACAGGGAGACAAGATACGCAGTATTTT. Its translation: CASTGGTGRQDTQYF.

Comment on this clone: At one end, the junction sequence differs from germline, possibly due to a read error. The gene calls are TRBV11-2 and TRBJ1-3; D gene unclear. Per germline, CDR1 SGHAT and CDR2 FQNNGV. The CDR3 consists of 18 residues. Here the CDR3 reads CASSLDQNGPSSGNTMYF. Here the CDR3 DNA reads TGTGCCAGCAGCTTAGATCAAAATGGGCCGTCCTCTGGAAACACCATGTATTTT.

The V gene is TRBV6-5, the J gene TRBJ1-5; 8 positions agree with TRBD1. The germline gives CDR1 MNHEY, CDR2 SVGAGI. The CDR3 is 14 residues long. V gave up 5 bases and J gave up 2 bases; unmatched junction bases: 2. CDR3 loop: CASSMTGGNQPQHF. CDR3 coding DNA: TGTGCCAGCAGTATGACAGGGGGCAATCAGCCCCAGCATTTT.

The chain recombines TRBV30 with TRBJ1-1; TRBD1 might be the D (5 bases). CDR1 and CDR2 (germline): GTSNPN, SVGIG (reference sequence). The CDR3 covers 16 residues. The germline V and J ends were trimmed by 0 bases and 1 base, with 15 bases remaining between them. The CDR3 protein is CAWSVMGRAANTEAFF. CDR3 nucleotides: TGTGCCTGGAGTGTAATGGGGCGGGCGGCGAACACTGAAGCTTTCTTT. The full variable domain, its missing parts supplied by reference TRBV30 and TRBJ1-1, is SQTIHQWPATLVQPVGSPLSLECTVEGTSNPNLYWYRQAAGRGLQLLFYSVGIGQISSEVPQNLSASRPQDRQFILSSKKLLLSDSGFYLCAWSVMGRAANTEAFFGQGTRLTVV.

The chain recombines TRBV5-1 with TRBJ2-7; 11 bases fit TRBD2. Looked up from germline, CDR1 is SGHRS and CDR2 is YFSETQ. V shed 5 bases and J 3 bases; nucleotides not matched to a gene: 7. The CDR3 has 15 residues. As DNA, the CDR3 is TGCGCCAGCAGGGGGAGGACTAGCGGGTTCTACGAGCAGTACTTC. Amino acid sequence: CASRGRTSGFYEQYF.

Points on this clone: Other DNA variants within this sample encode the same CDR3. The gene calls are TRBV28 and TRBJ2-6; no definite D call. From germline, CDR1 is MDHEN and CDR2 SYDVKM. Trimming cost V 11 bases and J 1 base, with 6 bases left between them. CDR3 length: 12 amino acids. Written as DNA, the CDR3 is TGTGCCTCCAGGTCTGGGGCCAACGTCCTGACTTTC. Translating gives CASRSGANVLTF.

The V and J genes are TRBV18 and TRBJ2-7; TRBD1 aligns across 7 bases. This CDR3 is built from 14 residues. V trimming: 3 bases; J trimming: 4 bases; junction bases outside the gene matches: 6. Germline V gene data show CDR1 as KGHSH and CDR2 as LQKENI. CDR3 residues: CASSPSRTGYEQYF. CDR3 nucleotides: TGTGCCAGCTCACCGTCTAGGACAGGTTACGAGCAGTACTTC.

Only one count was recorded for this clone. The chain joins TRBV27 to TRBJ2-3; 10 bases are shared with TRBD1. The CDR3 length is 16 residues. J was trimmed by 9 bases and V by 0 bases; bases with no gene match: 9. Per germline, CDR1 MNHEY and CDR2 SMNVEV (reference sequence). The CDR3 spells CASSLSLGQGENTQYF. For the CDR3, the DNA is TGTGCCAGCAGTTTATCCCTCGGACAGGGGGAAAACACGCAGTATTTT.